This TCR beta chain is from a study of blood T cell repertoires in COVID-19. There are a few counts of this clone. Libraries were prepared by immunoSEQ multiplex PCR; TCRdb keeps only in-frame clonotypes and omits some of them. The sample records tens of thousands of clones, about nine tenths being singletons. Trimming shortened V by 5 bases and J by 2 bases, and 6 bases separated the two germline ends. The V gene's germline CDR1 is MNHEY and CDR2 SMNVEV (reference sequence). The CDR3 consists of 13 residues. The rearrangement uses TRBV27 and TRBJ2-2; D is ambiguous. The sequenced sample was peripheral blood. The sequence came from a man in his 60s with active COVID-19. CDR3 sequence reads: CASSHRNTGELFF. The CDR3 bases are TGTGCCAGCAGTCACAGAAACACCGGGGAGCTGTTTTTT.